This T cell receptor beta chain was identified in a study of lung T cells in sarcoidosis with Löfgren's syndrome. Study results and caveats: Multiple Löfgren's syndrome patients reportedly shared TRAV12-1 and TRBV2 CDR3 motifs, suggesting public CD4+ TCRs.

V lost 4 bases and J lost 2; bases outside the gene matches: 16. The CDR3 is 19 residues long. Germline CDR1 is MNHNS and CDR2 is SASEGT. One entry per CDR3 protein results from TCRdb running MiXCR on the reads. The sample has roughly 63,000 distinct CDR3 sequences, approximately 22% seen once. This clonotype showed up many times. The antigen remains undetermined. The sequenced sample consisted of CD4+ T cells from PBMCs. The rearrangement uses TRBV6-1 and TRBJ2-2; 7 positions match TRBD1. The origin of this receptor is a human donor with sarcoidosis (Löfgren's syndrome or another form), or a control subject (not recorded which). The CDR3, as DNA: TGTGCCAGCAGTGGCAGACTTGGGACAGATTCATTTAACACCGGGGAGCTGTTTTTT. This codes for CASSGRLGTDSFNTGELFF.